This is a list of T cell receptor beta chains from one sample in a study of T cells in localized non-small cell lung cancer. Generated by immunoSEQ multiplex PCR, the TCRdb table keeps only in-frame clones and is missing some. The sample includes about 53,000 clones, roughly 83% seen only once; the top ten take approximately 17%. The sequences come from peripheral blood mononuclear cells, collected before any cancer treatment. Source of these receptors: a man aged 35-69 years with stage III lung adenocarcinoma. The CDR3 runs from the conserved cysteine through the conserved F or W. A D gene is named only where the DNA matches it firmly. The listing skips clone size in some rows; elsewhere it reads once, few, many or a size class.

v_call: TRBV7-9
clone_size: .
j_call: TRBJ1-2
d_call: .
cdr3_nt: TGTGCCAGCAGCGAACAAGCTAACTATGGCTACACCTTC
cdr3_aa: CASSEQANYGYTF

v_call: TRBV9
clone_size: .
j_call: TRBJ1-1
d_call: TRBD1
cdr3_nt: TGTGCCAGCAGCGTCGGGACAGCCCTCGGCGGCACTGAAGCTTTCTTT
cdr3_aa: CASSVGTALGGTEAFF

v_call: TRBV7-3
clone_size: few
j_call: TRBJ2-1
d_call: .
cdr3_nt: TGTGCCAGCAGCTTAACGACAGGCCAGTACAATGAGCAGTTCTTC
cdr3_aa: CASSLTTGQYNEQFF

v_call: TRBV5-5
clone_size: .
j_call: TRBJ2-3
d_call: .
cdr3_nt: TGTGCCAGCACCCCCCCTCCAGAACGGGAAAGCACAGATACGCAGTATTTT
cdr3_aa: CASTPPPERESTDTQYF

v_call: TRBV15
clone_size: .
j_call: TRBJ1-5
d_call: .
cdr3_nt: TGTGCCACCCCGCCCCGGTGCAATCAGCCCCAGCATTTT
cdr3_aa: CATPPRCNQPQHF

v_call: TRBV7-7
clone_size: once
j_call: TRBJ2-2
d_call: TRBD2
cdr3_nt: TGTGCCAGCAAAGAGCGGGAGTGGACCGGGGAGCTGTTTTTT
cdr3_aa: CASKEREWTGELFF

v_call: TRBV7-9
clone_size: few
j_call: TRBJ1-2
d_call: .
cdr3_nt: TGTGCCAGCAGCTTAGGTGATTATGGCTACACCTTC
cdr3_aa: CASSLGDYGYTF

v_call: TRBV11-2
clone_size: .
j_call: TRBJ1-1
d_call: .
cdr3_nt: TGTGCCAGCAGCCCCCGCACCCAGAACACTGAAGCTTTCTTT
cdr3_aa: CASSPRTQNTEAFF

v_call: TRBV4-2
clone_size: .
j_call: TRBJ2-1
d_call: .
cdr3_nt: TGTGCCAGCAGCCATAAGTACAATGAGCAGTTCTTC
cdr3_aa: CASSHKYNEQFF

v_call: TRBV7-2
clone_size: .
j_call: TRBJ2-5
d_call: TRBD1
cdr3_nt: TGTGCCAGCAGAGTTAGGACAGGGAGCTGGGATCAGACCCAGTACTTC
cdr3_aa: CASRVRTGSWDQTQYF

v_call: TRBV30
clone_size: .
j_call: TRBJ2-5
d_call: TRBD1
cdr3_nt: TGTGCCTGGGGACAGGGGTCGGGGACCCAGTACTTC
cdr3_aa: CAWGQGSGTQYF

v_call: TRBV6-5
clone_size: .
j_call: TRBJ1-1
d_call: .
cdr3_nt: TGTGCCAGCAGTTACCCCGGTTCTGAAGCTTTCTTT
cdr3_aa: CASSYPGSEAFF

v_call: TRBV19
clone_size: .
j_call: TRBJ1-2
d_call: .
cdr3_nt: TGTGCCAGTAGTACCGAAAGACTCTATGGCTACACCTTC
cdr3_aa: CASSTERLYGYTF

v_call: TRBV28
clone_size: .
j_call: TRBJ2-7
d_call: .
cdr3_nt: TGTGCCAGCAGTTCAACGGCGGGGTTCTCCTACGAGCAGTACTTC
cdr3_aa: CASSSTAGFSYEQYF

v_call: TRBV5-1
clone_size: .
j_call: TRBJ2-5
d_call: .
cdr3_nt: TGCGCCAGCAGCCCTATCCTCTGGGCGGCCAGAGAGACCCAGTACTTC
cdr3_aa: CASSPILWAARETQYF

v_call: TRBV4-2
clone_size: .
j_call: TRBJ1-4
d_call: .
cdr3_nt: TGTGCCAGCAGCCAAGGGGCATCCTCAACTAATGAAAAACTGTTTTTT
cdr3_aa: CASSQGASSTNEKLFF

v_call: TRBV7-9
clone_size: .
j_call: TRBJ2-5
d_call: .
cdr3_nt: TGTGCCAGCAGCCCCATAGGGGGGGTCTACGCAGGGACCCAGTACTTC
cdr3_aa: CASSPIGGVYAGTQYF

v_call: TRBV5-1
clone_size: .
j_call: TRBJ2-1
d_call: TRBD2
cdr3_nt: TGCGCCAGCAGCCAAGGAGCGGGAGAGAACAATGAGCAGTTCTTC
cdr3_aa: CASSQGAGENNEQFF

v_call: TRBV5-4
clone_size: .
j_call: TRBJ2-1
d_call: .
cdr3_nt: TGTGCCAGCAGTTCCCTGACAGGAGAAAATGAGCAGTTCTTC
cdr3_aa: CASSSLTGENEQFF

v_call: TRBV7-3
clone_size: .
j_call: TRBJ1-1
d_call: TRBD1
cdr3_nt: TGTGCCAGCAGCTTAACGTTAATGGGACAGGGGAGCGTGGACACTGAAGCTTTCTTT
cdr3_aa: CASSLTLMGQGSVDTEAFF

v_call: TRBV7-9
clone_size: few
j_call: TRBJ2-7
d_call: TRBD1
cdr3_nt: TGTGCCAGCAGCTTAATGGGACAGGGGTTGTACGAGCAGTACTTC
cdr3_aa: CASSLMGQGLYEQYF

v_call: TRBV5-1
clone_size: .
j_call: TRBJ2-7
d_call: TRBD1
cdr3_nt: TGCGCCAGCAGCGCCGCCGGGACAGGGTACGACGAGCAGTACTTC
cdr3_aa: CASSAAGTGYDEQYF

v_call: TRBV18
clone_size: few
j_call: TRBJ1-1
d_call: .
cdr3_nt: TGTGCCAGCTCACCCGACAGAGACACTGAAGCTTTCTTT
cdr3_aa: CASSPDRDTEAFF

v_call: TRBV6-5
clone_size: .
j_call: TRBJ2-7
d_call: .
cdr3_nt: TGTGCCAGCAGTTATACGTTCCCTACCTACGAGCAGTACTTC
cdr3_aa: CASSYTFPTYEQYF

v_call: TRBV6-4
clone_size: .
j_call: TRBJ1-1
d_call: TRBD1
cdr3_nt: TGTGCCAGCAGCGTTAGACAGGGGTCTGAAGCTTTCTTT
cdr3_aa: CASSVRQGSEAFF

v_call: TRBV19
clone_size: large
j_call: TRBJ2-1
d_call: .
cdr3_nt: TGTGCCAGTAGTATAGCCTCAGGGGATGAGCAGTTCTTC
cdr3_aa: CASSIASGDEQFF

v_call: TRBV4-1
clone_size: .
j_call: TRBJ2-7
d_call: .
cdr3_nt: TGCGCCAGCAGCCAAGAGGCAGGTTTGATCTACGAGCAGTACTTC
cdr3_aa: CASSQEAGLIYEQYF

v_call: TRBV15
clone_size: .
j_call: TRBJ1-1
d_call: TRBD1
cdr3_nt: TGTGCCACCAGCAGAGCGAGGGACAGGCCTTCGGAAGCTTTCTTT
cdr3_aa: CATSRARDRPSEAFF

v_call: TRBV7-7
clone_size: .
j_call: TRBJ2-5
d_call: .
cdr3_nt: TGTGCCAGCAGCTTAGCCGCTGGGTACCAAGAGACCCAGTACTTC
cdr3_aa: CASSLAAGYQETQYF

v_call: TRBV7-6
clone_size: medium-sized
j_call: TRBJ2-1
d_call: TRBD2
cdr3_nt: TGTGCCAGCAGCCCCGGGGGGAACTTCAACAATGAGCAGTTCTTC
cdr3_aa: CASSPGGNFNNEQFF

v_call: TRBV13
clone_size: .
j_call: TRBJ2-3
d_call: TRBD2
cdr3_nt: TGTGCCAGCAGCTTAGTTTCCAGCGGGAGGAGGCCTGTCGCGGATACGCAGTATTTT
cdr3_aa: CASSLVSSGRRPVADTQYF

v_call: TRBV13
clone_size: .
j_call: TRBJ2-7
d_call: .
cdr3_nt: TGTGCCAGCAGCTCCCGAGGGGGGCGGAACGAGCAGTACTTC
cdr3_aa: CASSSRGGRNEQYF

v_call: TRBV7-3
clone_size: .
j_call: TRBJ2-1
d_call: .
cdr3_nt: TGTGCCAGCAGCCATCGACTAGGTACCTACAATGAGCAGTTCTTC
cdr3_aa: CASSHRLGTYNEQFF

v_call: TRBV11-2
clone_size: few
j_call: TRBJ2-3
d_call: TRBD1
cdr3_nt: TGTGCCAGCAGTTACCGGGACAGGGGAAGAGAAGATACGCAGTATTTT
cdr3_aa: CASSYRDRGREDTQYF

v_call: TRBV7-6
clone_size: .
j_call: TRBJ1-4
d_call: TRBD1
cdr3_nt: TGTGCCAGCAGTGTCGGACAGGGCCTTGAAAAACTGTTTTTT
cdr3_aa: CASSVGQGLEKLFF

v_call: TRBV5-1
clone_size: .
j_call: TRBJ2-2
d_call: TRBD1
cdr3_nt: TGCGCCAGCAGCACAGGGGTCACGAACACCGGGGAGCTGTTTTTT
cdr3_aa: CASSTGVTNTGELFF

v_call: TRBV15
clone_size: once
j_call: TRBJ2-2
d_call: TRBD2
cdr3_nt: TGTGCCACCAGCAGGTCGCGGCTAGCGGGAGTCCCCGGGGAGCTGTTTTTT
cdr3_aa: CATSRSRLAGVPGELFF

v_call: TRBV5-5
clone_size: .
j_call: TRBJ1-5
d_call: .
cdr3_nt: TGTGCCAGCAGCTTGGCCGGGAATAGCAATCAGCCCCAGCATTTT
cdr3_aa: CASSLAGNSNQPQHF

v_call: TRBV6-1
clone_size: .
j_call: TRBJ1-2
d_call: TRBD1
cdr3_nt: TGTGCCAGCAGTGAGGGGACAGAGTCCTATGGCTACACCTTC
cdr3_aa: CASSEGTESYGYTF

v_call: TRBV6-6
clone_size: .
j_call: TRBJ1-1
d_call: .
cdr3_nt: TGTGCCAGCAACCTGAAGGGAGAACACACTGAAGCTTTCTTT
cdr3_aa: CASNLKGEHTEAFF

v_call: TRBV30
clone_size: .
j_call: TRBJ1-5
d_call: .
cdr3_nt: TGTGCCTGGAGTACCGGACTGACAGAAGGTAATCAGCCCCAGCATTTT
cdr3_aa: CAWSTGLTEGNQPQHF

v_call: TRBV5-1
clone_size: .
j_call: TRBJ2-6
d_call: TRBD2
cdr3_nt: TGCGCCAGCACGGCAGGGAGGGCCGGGGCCAACGTCCTGACTTTC
cdr3_aa: CASTAGRAGANVLTF

v_call: TRBV27
clone_size: .
j_call: TRBJ2-2
d_call: TRBD2
cdr3_nt: TGTGCCAGCAGTCATTCAGTAGGACTAGCGGGAGGGGGAACCGGGGAGCTGTTTTTT
cdr3_aa: CASSHSVGLAGGGTGELFF

v_call: TRBV5-1
clone_size: .
j_call: TRBJ1-1
d_call: .
cdr3_nt: TGCGCCAGCAGCTCGGACCCGGGCAGGGTAACTGAAGCTTTCTTT
cdr3_aa: CASSSDPGRVTEAFF

v_call: TRBV28
clone_size: once
j_call: TRBJ2-7
d_call: TRBD1
cdr3_nt: TGTGCCAGCAGTTCCCCCCGGGACAGGGGGGCGTACGAGCAGTACTTC
cdr3_aa: CASSSPRDRGAYEQYF

v_call: TRBV5-3
clone_size: .
j_call: TRBJ1-6
d_call: .
cdr3_nt: TGTGCCAGAAGCCCTACTCACAAAGGGGTCTGTAATTCACCCCTCCACTTT
cdr3_aa: CARSPTHKGVCNSPLHF

v_call: TRBV9
clone_size: .
j_call: TRBJ2-3
d_call: .
cdr3_nt: TGTGCCAGCAGCTCTTCTAGCCGCACAGATACGCAGTATTTT
cdr3_aa: CASSSSSRTDTQYF

v_call: TRBV7-3
clone_size: .
j_call: TRBJ2-5
d_call: .
cdr3_nt: TGTGCCAGCAGCTTTCAAGAGGGAGAGACCCAGTACTTC
cdr3_aa: CASSFQEGETQYF

v_call: TRBV6-6
clone_size: .
j_call: TRBJ2-7
d_call: TRBD1
cdr3_nt: TGTGCCAGCACTCAAACGGGACAGGCATCCTACGAGCAGTACTTC
cdr3_aa: CASTQTGQASYEQYF

v_call: TRBV5-4
clone_size: .
j_call: TRBJ2-7
d_call: TRBD1
cdr3_nt: TGTGCCAGCAGCTTGGGGCTACAGGGGATAAACTACGAGCAGTACTTC
cdr3_aa: CASSLGLQGINYEQYF

v_call: TRBV29-1
clone_size: .
j_call: TRBJ1-2
d_call: TRBD1
cdr3_nt: TGCAGCGTTGCTCGGGGACAGAGGGGCTACACCTTC
cdr3_aa: CSVARGQRGYTF

v_call: TRBV6-5
clone_size: .
j_call: TRBJ2-7
d_call: TRBD2
cdr3_nt: TGTGCCAGCAGTTACGGGCTAGCGGGGGGGTCCTACGAGCAGTACTTC
cdr3_aa: CASSYGLAGGSYEQYF

v_call: TRBV19
clone_size: .
j_call: TRBJ1-5
d_call: .
cdr3_nt: TGTGCCAGTAGACCCCAGGGAGGAATTAGCAATCAGCCCCAGCATTTT
cdr3_aa: CASRPQGGISNQPQHF

v_call: TRBV7-2
clone_size: once
j_call: TRBJ2-5
d_call: .
cdr3_nt: TGTGCCAGCAGCTGGAGGGAAGAGACCCAGTACTTC
cdr3_aa: CASSWREETQYF

v_call: TRBV7-9
clone_size: .
j_call: TRBJ2-1
d_call: .
cdr3_nt: TGTGCCAGCAGCCCCCAACAGGTGGTGAATGAGCAGTTCTTC
cdr3_aa: CASSPQQVVNEQFF

v_call: TRBV7-2
clone_size: .
j_call: TRBJ2-1
d_call: .
cdr3_nt: TGTGCCAGCAGCTCGGCTGGGGGTAGCGACCATGAGCAGTTCTTC
cdr3_aa: CASSSAGGSDHEQFF

v_call: TRBV7-2
clone_size: .
j_call: TRBJ2-5
d_call: TRBD1
cdr3_nt: TGTGCCAGCAGCCTAAACAGGGGGCGCGGGGAGACCCAGTACTTC
cdr3_aa: CASSLNRGRGETQYF

v_call: TRBV7-9
clone_size: .
j_call: TRBJ2-7
d_call: .
cdr3_nt: TGTGCCAGCAGCCCCCGACTCGGTTCGGGCGAGCAGTACTTC
cdr3_aa: CASSPRLGSGEQYF

v_call: TRBV29-1
clone_size: .
j_call: TRBJ1-2
d_call: TRBD1
cdr3_nt: TGCAGCGTTGGGACAGGGGACCGTGGCTACACCTTC
cdr3_aa: CSVGTGDRGYTF